The 10 T cell receptor beta chains in this list originate from one sample, sequenced in a study of pediatric ulcerative colitis. Profiled with immunoSEQ multiplex PCR; TCRdb holds only in-frame clones, not every one. The repertoire holds 57,000 or so clones, with 87% as singletons. Material: blood. The receptors here all came from a boy aged 10-17 years who was a control in a study of pediatric ulcerative colitis.

V gene TRBV28 combines with J gene TRBJ2-3; no firm D call. The germline V and J ends were trimmed by 8 bases and 2 bases, with 11 bases remaining between them. The CDR3 is 13 amino acids. Germline-derived CDR1 and CDR2 are MDHEN and SYDVKM. CDR3 protein: CASSRFLTDTQYF. As DNA, the CDR3 is TGTGCCAGCTCGAGGTTCCTCACAGATACGCAGTATTTT.

V is TRBV25-1 and J is TRBJ1-4; D remains ambiguous. V dropped 2 bases and J dropped 3 bases, with 13 bases sitting between them. The germline gives CDR1 MGHDK, CDR2 SYGVNS. The CDR3 contains 16 residues. CDR3 sequence (DNA): TGTGCCAGCAGTGAAACTGACTCGTTCCCTAATGAAAAACTGTTTTTT. Its translation: CASSETDSFPNEKLFF.

The J gene is TRBJ1-1, the V gene TRBV25-1; the D gene is possibly TRBD1 (5 bases). This CDR3 contains 13 residues. Per germline, CDR1 MGHDK and CDR2 SYGVNS. Trimming removed 0 bases at V and 5 bases at J, with 7 bases between. CDR3 in DNA: TGTGCCAGCAGTGAATATGGGGGAACTGAAGCTTTCTTT. Protein product: CASSEYGGTEAFF.

The J gene is TRBJ2-3, the V gene TRBV14; D is perhaps TRBD1 (6 bases). This CDR3 has 15 residues. Trimming took off 3 bases at V and 1 base at J, with 11 bases between the two ends. Per the germline V gene, CDR1 is SGHDN and CDR2 is FVKESK. The CDR3 reads CASSHLGAGTDTQYF. For the CDR3, the DNA is TGTGCCAGCAGCCATCTGGGGGCGGGCACAGATACGCAGTATTTT.

This clone was observed a single time. The chain links TRBV11-2 to TRBJ2-1; 7 positions agree with TRBD2. CDR1 is SGHAT and CDR2 is FQNNGV in the germline V gene. The length of the CDR3 is 17 residues. Unmatched junction bases numbered 14, after V lost 0 bases and J lost 9 bases. CDR3 nucleotide sequence: TGTGCCAGCAGCTTAGATTCTCGACTAGCCTCCTCGAGTGAGCAGTTCTTC. This encodes CASSLDSRLASSSEQFF.

CDR3 in amino acids: CASRETGTLNSPLHF. The CDR3 DNA is TGTGCCAGTAGGGAAACCGGGACTCTAAATTCACCCCTCCACTTT. The chain employs TRBV19 and TRBJ1-6; D may be TRBD1 (5 bases). The CDR3 is made up of 15 amino acids. The V and J ends lost 6 bases and 7 bases respectively, with 16 bases between them. Germline V gene lookup returns CDR1 LNHDA and CDR2 SQIVND (reference sequence).

The chain is built from TRBV11-2 and TRBJ1-4; weak D call: TRBD1 (6 bases). Per germline, CDR1 SGHAT and CDR2 FQNNGV. Trimming left V 5 bases short and J 4 bases short, with 14 bases between. The CDR3 runs to 15 residues. The CDR3 sequence: CASSPPGHSNEKLFF. The CDR3 DNA reads TGTGCCAGCAGCCCGCCGGGACACAGTAATGAAAAACTGTTTTTT.

The table lists this clone with a few counts. The chain is built from TRBV18 and TRBJ2-7; a weak D match, TRBD2 (6 bases). Per germline, CDR1 KGHSH and CDR2 LQKENI. The CDR3 consists of 18 residues. Trimming took off 3 bases at V and 2 bases at J, with 23 bases between the two ends. CDR3 in amino acids: CASSPSLFGGGRPYEQYF. The CDR3 nucleotides are TGTGCCAGCTCACCCTCATTATTTGGGGGAGGCAGACCCTACGAGCAGTACTTC.

With respect to this clone: This same CDR3 is encoded by further DNA sequences in the sample. The chain carries TRBV7-2 and TRBJ1-2, with D uncertain. The CDR3 length is 15 residues. CDR1 SGHTA and CDR2 FQGNSA come from the germline V gene. The germline V and J ends were trimmed by 0 bases and 2 bases, with 10 bases remaining between them. Here the CDR3 DNA reads TGTGCCAGCAGCTTAGCCATCGGACCCAACTATGGCTACACCTTC. Protein: CASSLAIGPNYGYTF.

The genes are TRBV9 and TRBJ2-7; the D gene is possibly TRBD2 (6 bases). The V and J ends lost 0 bases and 0 bases respectively, with 7 bases between them. The germline CDR1 and CDR2 sequences are SGDLS and YYNGEE. The CDR3 totals 14 residues. CDR3 DNA: TGTGCCAGCAGCGTAGGGGACTCCTCCTACGAGCAGTACTTC. Protein: CASSVGDSSYEQYF.